Sequencing of this T cell receptor beta chain was carried out in a study of blood T cell repertoires in COVID-19. Study as a whole: Samples of COVID-19 (acute and convalescent) were obtained from the United States, Italy and Spain. Nucleic acid was either cDNA or gDNA, and it came from T cells, B-cell-depleted T cells, or PBMCs.

The CDR3 is 14 residues long. CDR1 is MNHEY, CDR2 SMNVEV, per germline (reference sequence). Trimming removed 0 bases from V and 6 bases from J, with 12 bases in between. As originally analysed: Nucleated cell number was recorded as an estimate derived from reference gene primer amplification. TCRdb keeps only in-frame clones here, not all; method: immunoSEQ multiplex PCR. V and J calls and clone size are as listed in that table; D and trimming were resolved from the DNA. The sample consists of roughly 61,000 clones, roughly 84% of them appearing once. The chain employs TRBV27 and TRBJ2-7; possibly TRBD2 for D (5 bases). The sequence was obtained from a man aged 35 to 55 with active COVID-19. Sequencing was performed on peripheral blood. CDR3 nucleotides: TGTGCCAGCAGTTTATCGGGAGTCAGAGGCGAGCAGTACTTC. It encodes CASSLSGVRGEQYF.